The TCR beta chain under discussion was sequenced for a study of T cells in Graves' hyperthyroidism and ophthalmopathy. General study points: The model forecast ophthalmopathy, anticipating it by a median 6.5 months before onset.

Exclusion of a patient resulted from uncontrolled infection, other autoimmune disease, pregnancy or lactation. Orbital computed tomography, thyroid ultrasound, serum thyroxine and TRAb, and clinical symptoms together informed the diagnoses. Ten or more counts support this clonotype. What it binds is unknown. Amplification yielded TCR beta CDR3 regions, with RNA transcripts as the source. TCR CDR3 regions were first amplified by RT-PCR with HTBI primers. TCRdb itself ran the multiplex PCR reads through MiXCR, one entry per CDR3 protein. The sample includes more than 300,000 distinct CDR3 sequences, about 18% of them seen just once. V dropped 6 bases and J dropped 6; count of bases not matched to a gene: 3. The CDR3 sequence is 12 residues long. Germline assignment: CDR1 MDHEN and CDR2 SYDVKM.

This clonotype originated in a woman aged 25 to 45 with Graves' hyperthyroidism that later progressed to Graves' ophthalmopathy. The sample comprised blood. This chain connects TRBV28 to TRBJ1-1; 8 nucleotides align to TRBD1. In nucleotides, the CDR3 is TGTGCCAGCAGCTTACAGGGGGCTGAAGCTTTCTTT. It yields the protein CASSLQGAEAFF.